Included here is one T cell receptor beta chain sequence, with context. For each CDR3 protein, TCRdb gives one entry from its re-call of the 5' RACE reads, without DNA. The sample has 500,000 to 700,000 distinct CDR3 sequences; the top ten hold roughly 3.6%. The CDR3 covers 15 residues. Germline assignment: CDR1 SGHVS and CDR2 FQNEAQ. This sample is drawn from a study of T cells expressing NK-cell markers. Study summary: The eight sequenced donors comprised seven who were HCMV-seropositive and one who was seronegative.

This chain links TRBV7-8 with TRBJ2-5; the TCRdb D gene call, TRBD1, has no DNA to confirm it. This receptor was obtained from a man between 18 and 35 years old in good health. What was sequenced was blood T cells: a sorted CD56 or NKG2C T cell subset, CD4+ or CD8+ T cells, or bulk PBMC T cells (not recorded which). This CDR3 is CASSKEGVMGETQYF.